The 12 T cell receptor beta chains below were found in one sample sequenced in a study of shared clonotypes between healthy human individuals. Here immunoSEQ multiplex PCR was the method, and the copy in TCRdb shows in-frame clones only, minus some. Of 400,000 to 500,000 clones listed, around three quarters are singletons. The sequencing input was PBMCs. These receptors were obtained from a woman in her 40s in good health. Some clones in this sample may be carry-over from other donors' samples.

This sequence joins TRBV2 and TRBJ2-3, with unresolved D. Deletions cut 3 bases from V and 2 bases from J, with 9 bases between. CDR3 length: 14 residues. In germline, CDR1 is SNHLY, CDR2 FYNNEI. The DNA of the CDR3 is TGTGCCAGCAGTGACCCCAGAGTCACAGATACGCAGTATTTT. It specifies CASSDPRVTDTQYF.

The V gene is TRBV20-1, the J gene TRBJ1-6; D gene unclear. Germline CDR1 DFQATT, CDR2 SNEGSKA (reference sequence). CDR3 length: 11 residues. V lost 6 bases and J 6 bases, leaving 6 bases between the germline ends. Here the CDR3 reads CSAQVNSPLHF. The CDR3 nucleotides read TGCAGTGCCCAGGTTAATTCACCCCTCCACTTT.

This clone was detected a few times. The chain combines TRBV11-2 with TRBJ1-3; possible D gene TRBD1, 6 bases. CDR1 is SGHAT and CDR2 is FQNNGV in the germline V gene. The CDR3 has 15 residues. V dropped 4 bases and J dropped 4 bases, with 14 bases sitting between them. The CDR3 sequence: CASSSVGAKGNTIYF. CDR3 DNA: TGTGCCAGCAGCTCTGTGGGGGCTAAGGGAAACACCATATATTTT.

V gene TRBV28 combines with J gene TRBJ2-6, with 8 bases fitting TRBD1. The CDR3 totals 17 residues. CDR1 and CDR2 (germline): MDHEN, SYDVKM. With V trimmed by 3 bases and J by 2 bases, 6 bases remained unmatched. The CDR3, as DNA: TGTGCCAGCAGTTTGTCCGGCAGGGGGCCTGGGGCCAACGTCCTGACTTTC. It encodes CASSLSGRGPGANVLTF.

The DNA for the CDR3 is TGTGCCAGTAGTCTAGCGGGAGTTCACAATGAGCAGTTCTTC. Its translation is CASSLAGVHNEQFF. This chain uses TRBV19 with TRBJ2-1; 10 nucleotides line up with TRBD2. This CDR3 region has 14 residues. With V trimmed by 5 bases and J by 5 bases, 3 bases remained unmatched. The germline CDR1 and CDR2 sequences are LNHDA and SQIVND (reference sequence).

The genes are TRBV5-1 and TRBJ1-1, with D unresolved. The V end lost 4 bases, the J end lost 4 bases, and 11 bases lay between the germline ends. Germline loops: CDR1 SGHRS, CDR2 YFSETQ. The CDR3 has 13 amino acids. CDR3 coding DNA: TGCGCCAGCAGCATAGACACGGGCACTGAAGCTTTCTTT. As protein: CASSIDTGTEAFF.

This clone occurred once. This chain connects TRBV5-4 to TRBJ2-3; 7 nucleotides match TRBD2. Losses at the gene ends were 1 base for V and 2 bases for J; bases not matched to a gene: 4. The CDR3 totals 15 residues. Germline V CDR1 and CDR2: SGHNT, YYREEE (reference sequence). CDR3 nucleotides: TGTGCCAGCAGCTTGAGGCGGGAGCTCACAGATACGCAGTATTTT. Encoded protein: CASSLRRELTDTQYF.

The CDR3 loop reads CASRRGQGTYEQYF. CDR3 sequence (DNA): TGTGCCAGCAGGCGGGGACAGGGGACCTACGAGCAGTACTTC. This chain connects TRBV2 to TRBJ2-7; 10 nucleotides match TRBD1. Germline trimming cut 6 bases from V and 2 bases from J; bases unmatched to any gene: 4. This CDR3 region has 14 residues. Germline values: CDR1 SNHLY, CDR2 FYNNEI.

The chain employs TRBV13 and TRBJ1-1; 8 bases agree with TRBD1. From germline, CDR1 is PRHDT and CDR2 FYEKMQ (reference sequence). The V gene end was trimmed by 5 bases and the J gene end by 0 bases; junction bases not matched to a gene: 8. This CDR3 region has 16 residues. In DNA form, the CDR3 reads TGTGCCAGCAGCCCGCAGACAGGGGTCTTGAACACTGAAGCTTTCTTT. Protein sequence: CASSPQTGVLNTEAFF.

The chain is built from TRBV11-2 and TRBJ2-4; TRBD1 might be the D (6 bases). Germline lookup yields CDR1 SGHAT and CDR2 FQNNGV. The CDR3 loop spans 12 amino acids. The V end lost 0 bases, the J end lost 14 bases, and 11 bases lay between the germline ends. DNA for the CDR3: TGTGCCAGCAGCTTAGAGGGCAGGGGCGAGTACTTC. This sequence encodes CASSLEGRGEYF.

This clone is a singleton in its sample. The chain uses TRBV7-2 and TRBJ2-7, with D uncertain. The germline V gene has CDR1 SGHTA and CDR2 FQGNSA. V lost 8 bases and J 0 bases, leaving 8 bases between the germline ends. The CDR3 loop spans 12 amino acids. The CDR3 DNA follows: TGTGCCAGCGGGCTAAGCTCCTACGAGCAGTACTTC. The encoded protein is CASGLSSYEQYF.

J is TRBJ1-2 and V is TRBV18; unclear D gene. Germline V lookup: CDR1 KGHSH, CDR2 LQKENI. The CDR3 contains 13 residues. V dropped 6 bases and J dropped 3 bases, with 11 bases sitting between them. The DNA for the CDR3 is TGTGCCAGCTCCTCCGTAGGTGACTATGGCTACACCTTC. Its translation is CASSSVGDYGYTF.